The 19 T cell receptor beta chains in this list originate from one sample, sequenced in a study of cytomegalovirus exposure and HLA in healthy donors. Primers included in the PCR were 60 Vbeta and 13 Jbeta primers. The assay was immunoSEQ multiplex PCR, and TCRdb's table has in-frame clones only and misses some. The repertoire holds more than 150,000 clones, with 81% as singletons. The sequencing input was PBMCs. The receptors were gathered from a man in his fifties or sixties in good health and CMV-seropositive.

The chain recombines TRBV4-1 with TRBJ2-3; D is unclear. Trimming removed 0 bases from V and 0 bases from J, with 7 bases in between. Germline assignment: CDR1 MGHRA and CDR2 YSYEKL. The CDR3 spans 15 residues. CDR3 protein: CASSQEQSSTDTQYF. DNA for the CDR3: TGCGCCAGCAGCCAAGAACAGTCTAGCACAGATACGCAGTATTTT.

The genes are TRBV18 and TRBJ1-3; D is unresolved. The CDR3 has 14 amino acids. Germline-derived CDR1 and CDR2 are KGHSH and LQKENI. Trimming shortened V by 4 bases and J by 4 bases, and 11 bases separated the two germline ends. CDR3 DNA sequence: TGTGCCAGCTCACGGCCCGGGATAGGAAACACCATATATTTT. This sequence encodes CASSRPGIGNTIYF.

This chain uses TRBV6-5 with TRBJ1-2; 7 nucleotides agree with TRBD1. Trimming took 4 bases from V and 7 from J; bases not matched to a gene: 12. The length of the CDR3 is 15 residues. CDR1 and CDR2 from the germline V gene are MNHEY and SVGAGI. The CDR3 loop reads CASSFRGSGGGGYTF. As DNA, the CDR3 is TGTGCCAGCAGTTTCCGGGGGTCAGGGGGTGGTGGCTACACCTTC.

The chain couples TRBV18 to TRBJ2-7; a weak D match, TRBD2 (5 bases). CDR1 and CDR2 (germline): KGHSH, LQKENI. The CDR3 runs 17 residues. Trimming stripped 3 bases from V and 1 base from J, with 19 bases between. The CDR3 protein is CASSPRGAGTGSYEQYF. In DNA form, the CDR3 reads TGTGCCAGCTCACCCCGAGGTGCGGGTACCGGTTCCTACGAGCAGTACTTC.

The chain uses TRBV5-1 and TRBJ2-7, with 9 bases aligning to TRBD2. The CDR3 has 16 residues. V dropped 3 bases and J dropped 7; count of bases not matched to a gene: 14. In germline, CDR1 is SGHRS, CDR2 YFSETQ. CDR3 nucleotide sequence: TGCGCCAGCAGCTCTACCGGGACTAGCCTATCGGAGGAGCAGTACTTC. Amino acids: CASSSTGTSLSEEQYF.

The rearrangement links TRBV6-5 to TRBJ1-2; D is ambiguous. Germline assignment: CDR1 MNHEY and CDR2 SVGAGI. The CDR3 spans 11 residues. With 10 bases removed from V and 3 bases from J, the gap between germline ends came to 9 bases. CDR3 in DNA: TGTGCCACCCTCCGGGACTATGGCTACACCTTC. It is translated as CATLRDYGYTF.

V is TRBV7-3 and J is TRBJ1-1; TRBD1 might be the D (6 bases). Germline CDR1 and CDR2: SGHTA and FQGTGA. The CDR3 runs to 15 residues. Trimming took 5 bases from V and 0 from J, leaving 13 bases between them. Written as DNA, the CDR3 is TGTGCCAGCAGCCCCTCGGGACACTTGAACACTGAAGCTTTCTTT. Translation gives CASSPSGHLNTEAFF.

This chain uses TRBV7-3 with TRBJ1-1; D is unresolved. CDR1 and CDR2 (germline): SGHTA, FQGTGA. Trimming stripped 4 bases from V and 8 bases from J, with 14 bases between. The CDR3 has 13 amino acids. The CDR3, as DNA: TGTGCCAGCAGCTCTGTCGGAGGCGCCGAAGCTTTCTTT. Its translation is CASSSVGGAEAFF. Full variable domain (missing parts from reference TRBV7-3 and TRBJ1-1): GAGVSQTPSNKVTEKGKYVELRCDPISGHTALYWYRQSLGQGPEFLIYFQGTGAADDSGLPNDRFFAVRPEGSVSTLKIQRTERGDSAVYLCASSSVGGAEAFFGQGTRLTVV.

This clone was counted a few times. This chain links TRBV27 with TRBJ2-1, with 9 bases identical to TRBD1. Germline loops: CDR1 MNHEY, CDR2 SMNVEV (reference sequence). The J segment lost 6 bases and the V segment lost 6 bases, leaving 12 bases of the junction unmatched. The CDR3 sequence is 16 residues long. For the CDR3, the DNA is TGTGCCAGCAGACCAGACCGGGACAGGGTACGCAATGAGCAGTTCTTC. It translates to CASRPDRDRVRNEQFF.

The chain employs TRBV4-2 and TRBJ1-5, with no clear D. The CDR3 covers 15 residues. Germline V gene lookup returns CDR1 LGHNA and CDR2 YNFKEQ. Trimming left V 2 bases short and J 0 bases short, with 8 bases between. As DNA, the CDR3 is TGTGCCAGCAGCCAAAACAGCATTAGCAATCAGCCCCAGCATTTT. Its translation is CASSQNSISNQPQHF.

The chain combines TRBV7-3 with TRBJ2-1; 8 positions match TRBD2. Germline V gene data show CDR1 as SGHTA and CDR2 as FQGTGA. Unmatched junction bases numbered 11, after V lost 5 bases and J lost 8 bases. This CDR3 is built from 15 residues. CDR3 nucleotide sequence: TGTGCCAGCAGCCATGGCACTAGCGGAAACGATGAGCAGTTCTTC. It codes for CASSHGTSGNDEQFF.

V and J are TRBV5-1 and TRBJ2-3, with a possible D match to TRBD2 (6 bases). The CDR3 has 15 residues. The ends were cut back, 1 base at V and 3 bases at J, with 12 bases in the middle. Germline V lookup: CDR1 SGHRS, CDR2 YFSETQ. CDR3 sequence (DNA): TGCGCCAGCAGCTTGCCCGGGAGTCGTACAGATACGCAGTATTTT. This sequence encodes CASSLPGSRTDTQYF.

The chain is built from TRBV23-1 and TRBJ2-1; the match to TRBD2 covers 14 bases. TRBV23-1 is labeled an ORF, and its function is uncertain. The trim removed 3 bases at V and 2 bases at J, leaving 3 bases unmatched. There are 17 residues in the CDR3. The CDR3 here is CASSHRLAGGPYNEQFF. CDR3 nucleotides: TGCGCCAGCAGTCATAGACTAGCGGGAGGGCCCTACAATGAGCAGTTCTTC.

The V call is TRBV5-1, the J call TRBJ2-5; D is perhaps TRBD1 (5 bases). CDR1 and CDR2 from the germline V gene are SGHRS and YFSETQ. V dropped 2 bases and J dropped 0 bases, with 8 bases sitting between them. The CDR3 spans 14 residues. CDR3 sequence (DNA): TGCGCCAGCAGCTTCGACAGCTACCAAGAGACCCAGTACTTC. This codes for CASSFDSYQETQYF.

This chain uses TRBV7-9 with TRBJ2-3; tentatively, D is TRBD2 (5 bases). CDR1 and CDR2 (germline): SEHNR, FQNEAQ (reference sequence). The CDR3 is 14 amino acids. V shed 0 bases and J shed 4 bases, with 8 bases lying between them. The CDR3 coding sequence is TGTGCCAGCAGCTTAGCGGGAGACCCAGATACGCAGTATTTT. It specifies CASSLAGDPDTQYF. The full variable domain, completed using reference TRBV7-9 and TRBJ2-3, is DTGVSQNPRHKITKRGQNVTFRCDPISEHNRLYWYRQTLGQGPEFLTYFQNEAQLEKSRLLSDRFSAERPKGSFSTLEIQRTEQGDSAMYLCASSLAGDPDTQYFGPGTRLTVL.

The V gene is TRBV27, the J gene TRBJ2-7; TRBD1 matches 9 bases. V lost 6 bases, J lost 0 bases, and 3 bases stayed unmatched. This CDR3 has 14 residues. CDR1 is MNHEY and CDR2 is SMNVEV in the germline V gene (reference sequence). In DNA, the CDR3 is TGTGCCAGCAGACCGGGACAGGGCTCCTACGAGCAGTACTTC. This sequence encodes CASRPGQGSYEQYF.

The chain carries TRBV4-3 and TRBJ1-1; 8 nucleotides line up with TRBD1. This CDR3 contains 15 residues. V dropped 4 bases and J dropped 5; count of bases not matched to a gene: 9. Germline-derived CDR1 and CDR2 are LGHNA and YSLEER. The CDR3 nucleotides are TGCGCCAGCAGCCGAATCGGACAGGGACGGACTGAAGCTTTCTTT. Translation gives CASSRIGQGRTEAFF.

The chain is built from TRBV2 and TRBJ2-2; D is possibly TRBD1 (6 bases). This CDR3 has 16 residues. CDR1 and CDR2 (germline): SNHLY, FYNNEI. Trimming removed 4 bases from V and 7 bases from J, with 19 bases in between. This CDR3 reads CASSGRRWGPGGELFF. CDR3 sequence (DNA): TGTGCCAGCAGTGGGAGACGCTGGGGGCCGGGCGGGGAGCTGTTTTTT.

The gene calls are TRBV9 and TRBJ2-7; TRBD1 matches 8 bases. There are 12 residues in the CDR3. V dropped 3 bases and J dropped 6; count of bases not matched to a gene: 2. The V gene's germline CDR1 is SGDLS and CDR2 YYNGEE. The CDR3: CASSGQGAEQYF. The CDR3 bases are TGTGCCAGCAGCGGGCAGGGGGCCGAGCAGTACTTC. Full variable domain (rest looked up from reference TRBV9 and TRBJ2-7): DSGVTQTPKHLITATGQRVTLRCSPRSGDLSVYWYQQSLDQGLQFLIQYYNGEERAKGNILERFSAQQFPDLHSELNLSSLELGDSALYFCASSGQGAEQYFGPGTRLTVT.